This entry concerns a single TCR beta chain. Its target is not known. A second about 7 to 11 cycle PCR used barcoded and J-beta primers. TCRdb passed the 5' RACE reads through MiXCR, listing each CDR3 protein once. The sample has fewer than 1,200,000 distinct CDR3 sequences; roughly 24% are singletons. Deletions cut 3 bases from V and 3 bases from J, with 9 bases between. CDR3 length equals 14 residues. The data belong to a study of blood T cells in healthy people across ages. Findings of the study overall: Per million T cells, TCR beta diversity dropped about linearly as age rose.

These sequences were also reported in another study, on T cells of mothers and their children.

The source of this sequence is a girl aged 2-9 years in good health. The chain links TRBV12-3 or TRBV12-4 to TRBJ1-5; possibly TRBD1 for D (6 bases). The material sequenced was blood. The CDR3 DNA reads TGTGCCAGCAGTTTTGGGGGGCTCAATCAGCCCCAGCATTTT. Protein product: CASSFGGLNQPQHF.